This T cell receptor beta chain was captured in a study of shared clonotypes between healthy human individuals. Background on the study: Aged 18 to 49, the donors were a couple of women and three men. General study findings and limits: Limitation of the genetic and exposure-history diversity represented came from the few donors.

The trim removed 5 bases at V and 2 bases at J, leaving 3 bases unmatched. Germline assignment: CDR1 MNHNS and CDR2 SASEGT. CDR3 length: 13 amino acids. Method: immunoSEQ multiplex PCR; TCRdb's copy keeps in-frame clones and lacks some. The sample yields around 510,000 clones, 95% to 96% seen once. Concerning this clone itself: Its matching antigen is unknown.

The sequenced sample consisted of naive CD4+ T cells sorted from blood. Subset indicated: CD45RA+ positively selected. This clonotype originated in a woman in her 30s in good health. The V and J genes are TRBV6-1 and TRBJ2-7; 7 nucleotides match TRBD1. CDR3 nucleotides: TGTGCCAGCAGTCGGGACAGACCCTACGAGCAGTACTTC. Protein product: CASSRDRPYEQYF.